Shown below are 13 T cell receptor beta chains from a single sample sequenced in a study of blood T cell repertoires in COVID-19. Method: immunoSEQ multiplex PCR; TCRdb's copy keeps in-frame clones and lacks some. The table has 95,000 to 110,000 clones, around 83% seen once. Sequenced input: peripheral blood. The receptors stem from a man aged 70 or older with acute or convalescent COVID-19.

V and J are TRBV27 and TRBJ1-1; D perhaps matches TRBD1 (5 bases). Germline loops: CDR1 MNHEY, CDR2 SMNVEV (reference sequence). Trimming removed 5 bases at V and 8 bases at J, with 15 bases between. The CDR3 contains 13 residues. The CDR3 spells CASSPGAPGEAFF. CDR3 nucleotide sequence: TGTGCCAGCAGTCCTGGGGCCCCCGGGGAAGCTTTCTTT.

The rearrangement uses TRBV19 and TRBJ1-5; 7 bases align to TRBD1. Germline V CDR1 and CDR2: LNHDA, SQIVND (reference sequence). This CDR3 is 14 amino acids long. V was clipped by 3 bases and J by 6 bases; unmatched bases: 5. The CDR3, as DNA: TGTGCCAGTAGTATTCAGTCAGGGGGTCAGCCCCAGCATTTT. Translating it yields CASSIQSGGQPQHF.

The V call is TRBV7-9, the J call TRBJ2-3, with a weak D call TRBD2 (5 bases). V lost 2 bases and J lost 0, with 6 bases in between. This CDR3 comprises 14 residues. Germline assignment: CDR1 SEHNR and CDR2 FQNEAQ (reference sequence). CDR3 coding DNA: TGTGCCAGCAGCTTATCGGGAAGCACAGATACGCAGTATTTT. The encoded protein is CASSLSGSTDTQYF.

The CDR3 loop reads CASTAGTSGTDTQYF. Here the CDR3 DNA reads TGTGCCAGTACTGCCGGGACTAGCGGAACAGATACGCAGTATTTT. The chain joins TRBV19 to TRBJ2-3; 11 bases map to TRBD2. The CDR3 sequence is 15 residues long. With V trimmed by 7 bases and J by 3 bases, 6 bases remained unmatched. CDR1 is LNHDA, CDR2 SQIVND, per germline (reference sequence).

The J gene is TRBJ2-1, the V gene TRBV2, with 8 bases aligning to TRBD2. This CDR3 has 15 amino acids. The germline CDR1 and CDR2 sequences are SNHLY and FYNNEI. J gave up 8 bases and V 6 bases, and 12 bases lay outside the gene matches. This CDR3 reads CASRMGAGGLDEQFF. The DNA of the CDR3 is TGTGCCAGCAGGATGGGCGCGGGGGGCTTGGATGAGCAGTTCTTC.

This clone was detected once. V is TRBV6-5 and J is TRBJ1-4, with TRBD1 matching 7 bases. The CDR3 has 14 amino acids. V lost 6 bases, J lost 7 bases, and 8 bases stayed unmatched. Germline CDR1 and CDR2: MNHEY and SVGAGI. The CDR3 spells CASSPRQGFEKLFF. In nucleotides, the CDR3 is TGTGCCAGCAGCCCCCGACAGGGATTTGAAAAACTGTTTTTT.

CDR3 in amino acids: CASSGLAGDTGELFF. The CDR3 DNA sequence: TGTGCCAGCAGTGGACTAGCGGGAGACACCGGGGAGCTGTTTTTT. This chain links TRBV2 with TRBJ2-2; 12 bases are shared with TRBD2. With V trimmed by 4 bases and J by 3 bases, 0 bases remained unmatched. CDR3 length equals 15 residues. In germline, CDR1 is SNHLY, CDR2 FYNNEI.

This rearrangement joins TRBV5-1 to TRBJ2-1; 9 bases are shared with TRBD2. CDR3 length: 16 amino acids. V trimming: 4 bases; J trimming: 7 bases; junction bases outside the gene matches: 12. Germline V CDR1 and CDR2: SGHRS, YFSETQ. The DNA for the CDR3 is TGCGCCAGCAGCCTGGTCCAGCGGGGGGAATATAATGAGCAGTTCTTC. The encoded protein is CASSLVQRGEYNEQFF.

The chain uses TRBV19 and TRBJ1-1; maybe TRBD1 (6 bases). CDR1 is LNHDA, CDR2 SQIVND, per germline (reference sequence). V was clipped by 4 bases and J by 10 bases, with 22 bases between them. The length of the CDR3 is 15 residues. CDR3 sequence reads: CASSTLDRKEKVAFF. CDR3 in DNA: TGTGCCAGTAGTACTTTAGACAGGAAAGAAAAGGTAGCTTTCTTT. Variable domain in full (rest from reference TRBV19 and TRBJ1-1): DGGITQSPKYLFRKEGQNVTLSCEQNLNHDAMYWYRQDPGQGLRLIYYSQIVNDFQKGDIAEGYSVSREKKESFPLTVTSAQKNPTAFYLCASSTLDRKEKVAFFGQGTRLTVV.

This clone was detected only once. V is TRBV18 and J is TRBJ2-5; 10 bases match TRBD1. Unmatched junction bases numbered 0, after V lost 3 bases and J lost 5 bases. CDR3 size: 13 residues. Germline V gene data show CDR1 as KGHSH and CDR2 as LQKENI. The CDR3 nucleotides read TGTGCCAGCTCACCGGGACAGGGGGAGACCCAGTACTTC. Translating it yields CASSPGQGETQYF.

The genes are TRBV6-5 and TRBJ1-4; 9 positions match TRBD1. The V gene end was trimmed by 2 bases and the J gene end by 7 bases; junction bases not matched to a gene: 5. The CDR3 sequence is 15 residues long. Germline CDR1 and CDR2: MNHEY and SVGAGI. CDR3 protein: CASSYLQGASEKLFF. In DNA form, the CDR3 reads TGTGCCAGCAGTTACCTACAGGGGGCAAGTGAAAAACTGTTTTTT.

J is TRBJ1-6 and V is TRBV6-1; TRBD1 is a possible D gene (5 bases). Germline V gives CDR1 MNHNS, CDR2 SASEGT. The CDR3 totals 15 residues. V was pared by 2 bases and J by 6 bases, with 11 bases between. In DNA, the CDR3 is TGTGCCAGCAGTGAATGGGGGGTTGGTAATTCACCCCTCCACTTT. Protein sequence: CASSEWGVGNSPLHF.

J is TRBJ1-2 and V is TRBV9; D gene uncertain. Trimming removed 0 bases from V and 4 bases from J, with 10 bases in between. From germline, CDR1 is SGDLS and CDR2 YYNGEE. The CDR3 totals 14 residues. The CDR3 here is CASSVGLEGYGYTF. In DNA form, the CDR3 reads TGTGCCAGCAGCGTAGGCCTGGAGGGCTATGGCTACACCTTC.